This is a list of T cell receptor beta chains from one sample in a study of regulatory T cells in long-lasting Graves disease. TCRdb recomputed calls from the multiplex PCR reads with MiXCR, one row per CDR3 protein. The sample contains about 470,000 distinct CDR3 sequences, roughly 21% of which appear only once. Sequencing was performed on peripheral blood mononuclear cells (PBMCs), taken when the disease was refractory, from a patient treated with antithyroid drugs. The receptors come from a female donor with Graves disease. The CDR3 runs from the conserved cysteine through the conserved F or W. A clone size is listed for some rows: how often the clone was seen (once, few, many), or a class if it is expanded.

V gene | clone size | CDR3 protein
TRBV19 | few | CASSRRGTVSNQPQHF
TRBV7-2 | few | CASSLGGASGRLAKNIQYF
TRBV19 | . | CASSRDRGGTGELFF
TRBV7-2 | . | CASSSHGGSSEQYF
TRBV12-3/TRBV12-4 | few | CASSFGAMDQYF
TRBV4-1 | many | CASSQEVGRSYEQYF
TRBV5-1 | . | CASSLFLQETQYF
TRBV9 | . | CASSGGAGDEQYF
TRBV12-3/TRBV12-4 | . | CASNNRGNTEAFF
TRBV20-1 | few | CSAPPWGAQDYGYTF
TRBV11-3 | many | CASSPGGGQYTEAFF
TRBV6-1 | few | CASRGGDTSYEQYF
TRBV19 | many | CASSSPNDRKETQYF
TRBV28 | many | CASEASGAYEQYF
TRBV29-1 | few | CSADPRDEAFF
TRBV10-1 | few | CASSEVRGFSGNTIYF
TRBV28 | . | CASSLTQYSGNTIYF
TRBV5-6 | . | CASSYGTGSYSGYTF
TRBV20-1 | . | CSVKPAMKQYF
TRBV5-1 | many | CASSLVLAGTYEQYF
TRBV2 | few | CASTPPGGPYNSPLHF
TRBV4-2 | . | CASSQDWETASGNTIYF